The entry that follows covers one TCR beta chain sequence. No antigen is known for it. No base qualities exist here, and no much larger clone lies one base off it. These data come from a study of T cells in localized non-small cell lung cancer (dated by TCRdb to about 2020). Background on the whole study: T cell repertoires of 200 to 250 early-stage NSCLC patients were analyzed, with tumors being compared against uninvolved tumor-adjacent lungs. The cohort consisted of under 300 treatment-naive NSCLC patients whose localized lung tumors had been resected. The mean age of the NSCLC patients was under 70 years, with 130 or so men and 100 to 110 women.

CDR1 is given as SGHVS and CDR2 as FQNEAQ, both from the germline V gene. From the cysteine through the phenylalanine, the CDR3 covers 15 amino acids. The DNA shown is the 45-base CDR3, in frame from base 1. The trim is 4 bases for V and 0 bases for J, with a gap of 12 bases between the germline ends. The immunoSEQ Assay was used to sequence TCR beta CDR3 regions from DNA. The source study handled its data this way. T cell density was computed as TCR beta template counts normalized to usable DNA estimated by amplifying housekeeping genes. Richness was estimated using the preseqR package, with extrapolation to 400,000 templates for PBMC samples and to 120,000 templates for tissue samples. Clonality was defined as one minus Pielou's evenness. Tissue-enriched TCRs were identified by differential abundance testing using productive amino-acid clonotypes, minimum total count 5 and alpha 0.1. The Jaccard Index and the Morisita Overlap Index were used to measure how much the repertoires overlapped between compartments. GLIPH grouped TCR beta CDR3s together with public tetramer-defined viral CDR3s, and a viral motif had to include at least three viral sequences and show V-gene enrichment. TCRdb provides this immuneACCESS table in a form limited to in-frame rearrangements. Some clones are lacking; in checked studies, under half of them reflect an unresolved V gene, and why the rest are absent is not known. The DNA gave D and trimming, while V, J and clone size come from that table. This sample has around 50,000 clones in its table, and approximately 82% of those were observed once. The top ten clones comprise just under 20% of the sample.

At diagnosis, tumor, uninvolved tumor-adjacent lung and peripheral blood were collected and then preserved as a mix of FFPE and fresh-frozen material. For TCR repertoire profiling, blood samples were analyzed as peripheral blood mononuclear cells. Study-wide findings and limitations: Because multi-region tumor sequencing was not done, intratumor heterogeneity could not be ruled out. Higher blood T cell density associated with longer overall survival, while higher adjacent-lung clonality associated with shorter survival. Since the design was exploratory, TCR variables were selected using unadjusted p-values with no false-discovery rate correction. Uninvolved tumor-adjacent lung showed the highest T cell clonality, higher than tumor, which suggests more focused antigenic responses in the uninvolved tumor-adjacent lung. Of the top 100 tumor clones, a median of approximately 60 were detected in paired uninvolved adjacent lung; approximately 28 were also among that lung's top 100.

Recombination connected TRBV7-8 to TRBJ1-2; the D gene assignment is ambiguous. Material: peripheral blood, obtained before any cancer treatment. The source of this sequence is a female donor over 55 with stage II squamous cell lung carcinoma. The CDR3 loop reads CASSSSTAANYGYTF. The nucleotides read TGTGCCAGCAGCTCCTCTACAGCAGCTAACTATGGCTACACCTTC.